This is a list of T cell receptor beta chains from one sample in a study of cytomegalovirus exposure and HLA in healthy donors. TCRdb's table, derived via immunoSEQ multiplex PCR, lists solely in-frame clones and lacks some. The sample records about 200,000 clones, about 78% being singletons. The sequenced material came from PBMCs. Receptor source: a woman aged 30 to 39 in good health and CMV-seronegative. The CDR3 runs from the conserved cysteine through the conserved F or W. D genes are given only for firm matches. Only some rows state a clone size, as once, few, many or a class for expanded clones.

CDR3nt: TGTGCCAGCAGCCAACCGGGAGACAATCAGCCCCAGCATTTT
CDR3aa: CASSQPGDNQPQHF
d_gene: -
v_gene: TRBV7-9
abundance: once
j_gene: TRBJ1-5
len: 14

CDR3nt: TGCGCCAGCAGCTTAATAGCCCTTGACACTGAAGCTTTCTTT
CDR3aa: CASSLIALDTEAFF
d_gene: -
v_gene: TRBV5-1
abundance: -
j_gene: TRBJ1-1
len: 14

CDR3nt: TGTGCCAGCAGCCCCGTCTCCCCTAACTATGGCTACACCTTC
CDR3aa: CASSPVSPNYGYTF
d_gene: -
v_gene: TRBV7-2
abundance: -
j_gene: TRBJ1-2
len: 14

CDR3nt: TGTGCCAGCAGTTCCGGAGCGGGAGGCTCCTACGAGCAGTACTTC
CDR3aa: CASSSGAGGSYEQYF
d_gene: TRBD2
v_gene: TRBV6-1
abundance: -
j_gene: TRBJ2-7
len: 15

CDR3nt: TGTGCCAGCAAGGGAATCTACAGGATCCAAGAGACCCAGTACTTC
CDR3aa: CASKGIYRIQETQYF
d_gene: -
v_gene: TRBV6-1
abundance: -
j_gene: TRBJ2-5
len: 15

CDR3nt: TGTGCCTGGAGTTCGGGACAGCGGCATGGCGAGCAGTACTTC
CDR3aa: CAWSSGQRHGEQYF
d_gene: TRBD1
v_gene: TRBV30
abundance: -
j_gene: TRBJ2-7
len: 14

CDR3nt: TGTGCCAGCAGTCCGTACACAGATACGCAGTATTTT
CDR3aa: CASSPYTDTQYF
d_gene: -
v_gene: TRBV2
abundance: -
j_gene: TRBJ2-3
len: 12

CDR3nt: TGCGCCAGCAGCCCTAGGACAGGAGATAATGAAAAACTGTTTTTT
CDR3aa: CASSPRTGDNEKLFF
d_gene: TRBD1
v_gene: TRBV5-1
abundance: -
j_gene: TRBJ1-4
len: 15

CDR3nt: TGTGCCAGCAGCTTAAGCCCGAACACCGGGGAGCTGTTTTTT
CDR3aa: CASSLSPNTGELFF
d_gene: -
v_gene: TRBV5-4
abundance: -
j_gene: TRBJ2-2
len: 14

CDR3nt: TGTGCCAGCAGTCCTAGATACACTGAAGCTTTCTTT
CDR3aa: CASSPRYTEAFF
d_gene: -
v_gene: TRBV28
abundance: -
j_gene: TRBJ1-1
len: 12

CDR3nt: TGTGCCAGCAGTTACCGCGGACAGCGGAACACTGAAGCTTTCTTT
CDR3aa: CASSYRGQRNTEAFF
d_gene: -
v_gene: TRBV6-6
abundance: few
j_gene: TRBJ1-1
len: 15

CDR3nt: TGTGCCAGCAGCTTGGCCGGGACAGCTTTTTCCTACGAGCAGTACTTC
CDR3aa: CASSLAGTAFSYEQYF
d_gene: TRBD1
v_gene: TRBV5-6
abundance: once
j_gene: TRBJ2-7
len: 16

CDR3nt: TGCAGCGTTGAGAGAGCCACGCGGGATACGCAGTATTTT
CDR3aa: CSVERATRDTQYF
d_gene: -
v_gene: TRBV29-1
abundance: -
j_gene: TRBJ2-3
len: 13

CDR3nt: TGCAGCGCCCCGCACACGAATCAAGAGACCCAGTACTTC
CDR3aa: CSAPHTNQETQYF
d_gene: -
v_gene: TRBV29-1
abundance: -
j_gene: TRBJ2-5
len: 13

CDR3nt: TGTGCCAGCAGCGTTCAAAAAAACATTCAGTACTTC
CDR3aa: CASSVQKNIQYF
d_gene: -
v_gene: TRBV5-6
abundance: -
j_gene: TRBJ2-4
len: 12

CDR3nt: TGTGCCCCCGAGGACAATACTTACAATGAGCAGTTCTTC
CDR3aa: CAPEDNTYNEQFF
d_gene: -
v_gene: TRBV11-2
abundance: once
j_gene: TRBJ2-1
len: 13

CDR3nt: TGTGCCAGTAGTACCCGGCAGCTAGCGGAAGAGCAGTACTTC
CDR3aa: CASSTRQLAEEQYF
d_gene: TRBD2
v_gene: TRBV19
abundance: -
j_gene: TRBJ2-7
len: 14

CDR3nt: TGCGCCAGCAGCCCTGGAGCACCCGGCGGGCAGTACTTC
CDR3aa: CASSPGAPGGQYF
d_gene: -
v_gene: TRBV5-1
abundance: -
j_gene: TRBJ2-7
len: 13

CDR3nt: TGTGCCAGCAGTGCACAGGGCAATGAGCAGTTCTTC
CDR3aa: CASSAQGNEQFF
d_gene: -
v_gene: TRBV6-1
abundance: few
j_gene: TRBJ2-1
len: 12

CDR3nt: TGTGCCACCAGCAGCGGGGATCACTCAGATACGCAGTATTTT
CDR3aa: CATSSGDHSDTQYF
d_gene: -
v_gene: TRBV15
abundance: -
j_gene: TRBJ2-3
len: 14

CDR3nt: TGCGCCAGCAGAGGTGAGGGTGAGGGGGCAGCGAAAGCTTTCTTT
CDR3aa: CASRGEGEGAAKAFF
d_gene: TRBD1
v_gene: TRBV5-1
abundance: -
j_gene: TRBJ1-1
len: 15

CDR3nt: TGTGCCAGCCGCGGACAGACGAAATATAGCAATCAGCCCCAGCATTTT
CDR3aa: CASRGQTKYSNQPQHF
d_gene: -
v_gene: TRBV25-1
abundance: few
j_gene: TRBJ1-5
len: 16

CDR3nt: TGTGCCAGCTCACCGACAGGGGGTGATGAAAAACTGTTTTTT
CDR3aa: CASSPTGGDEKLFF
d_gene: TRBD1
v_gene: TRBV18
abundance: -
j_gene: TRBJ1-4
len: 14

CDR3nt: TGTGCCACCAGCAGAGACCGAAGCGGGGGGGGCAGGAATGAGCAGTTCTTC
CDR3aa: CATSRDRSGGGRNEQFF
d_gene: TRBD2
v_gene: TRBV15
abundance: -
j_gene: TRBJ2-1
len: 17

CDR3nt: TGCGCCAGCAGCCAAGATCCCCGGGGGGGCTACAATGAGCAGTTCTTC
CDR3aa: CASSQDPRGGYNEQFF
d_gene: TRBD2
v_gene: TRBV4-1
abundance: once
j_gene: TRBJ2-1
len: 16

CDR3nt: TGTGCCAGCAGTTTGTGGGCTAGCAATCAGCCCCAGCATTTT
CDR3aa: CASSLWASNQPQHF
d_gene: -
v_gene: TRBV27
abundance: -
j_gene: TRBJ1-5
len: 14

CDR3nt: TGCGCCAGCAGCTTGGGCGACACAAGGGGGTACGAGCAGTACTTC
CDR3aa: CASSLGDTRGYEQYF
d_gene: -
v_gene: TRBV5-1
abundance: -
j_gene: TRBJ2-7
len: 15

CDR3nt: TGTGCCAGCAGCTTGCAGGGGGCATACGAGCAGTACTTC
CDR3aa: CASSLQGAYEQYF
d_gene: TRBD1
v_gene: TRBV5-6
abundance: -
j_gene: TRBJ2-7
len: 13

CDR3nt: TGCGCCAGCAGTGAGTCCGGGACACAAGAGACCCAGTACTTC
CDR3aa: CASSESGTQETQYF
d_gene: -
v_gene: TRBV10-1
abundance: -
j_gene: TRBJ2-5
len: 14

CDR3nt: TGCGCCAGCAGCCAAACAAGCCCCTCCGCCGGCCCCCAGGCACACAATGAGCAGTTCTTC
CDR3aa: CASSQTSPSAGPQAHNEQFF
d_gene: -
v_gene: TRBV4-1
abundance: -
j_gene: TRBJ2-1
len: 20

CDR3nt: TGTGCTAGTGGCCCCGGGGTGGGAAGTGAGACCCAGTACTTC
CDR3aa: CASGPGVGSETQYF
d_gene: -
v_gene: TRBV12-5
abundance: -
j_gene: TRBJ2-5
len: 14

CDR3nt: TGTGCCAGCAGCTTAGTTGGTTTAGGACAGACAGAAGCTTTCTTT
CDR3aa: CASSLVGLGQTEAFF
d_gene: -
v_gene: TRBV7-9
abundance: -
j_gene: TRBJ1-1
len: 15

CDR3nt: TGTGCCAGCAGCGTATCTCGCGGGGGGGCGTACAATGAGCAGTTCTTC
CDR3aa: CASSVSRGGAYNEQFF
d_gene: TRBD2
v_gene: TRBV9
abundance: -
j_gene: TRBJ2-1
len: 16

CDR3nt: TGTGCCAGCAGTTTCTTTAGGGGGGGTGCTCTCTACGAGCAGTACTTC
CDR3aa: CASSFFRGGALYEQYF
d_gene: -
v_gene: TRBV27
abundance: -
j_gene: TRBJ2-7
len: 16

CDR3nt: TGTGCCAGCAGCTGGCGGACTGATGGCTACACCTTC
CDR3aa: CASSWRTDGYTF
d_gene: -
v_gene: TRBV7-2
abundance: few
j_gene: TRBJ1-2
len: 12

CDR3nt: TGTGCCAGTAGCCGTGGCCCCGCTTACTACGAGCAGTACTTC
CDR3aa: CASSRGPAYYEQYF
d_gene: -
v_gene: TRBV19
abundance: -
j_gene: TRBJ2-7
len: 14

CDR3nt: TGTGCCAGCAGCTTGGTTGGGGGGGGATTCTACGAGCAGTACTTC
CDR3aa: CASSLVGGGFYEQYF
d_gene: TRBD2
v_gene: TRBV5-5
abundance: few
j_gene: TRBJ2-7
len: 15

CDR3nt: TGTGCCAGCAGTTTAAGGGCTAGCGGGAAAACCTACGAGCAGTATTTC
CDR3aa: CASSLRASGKTYEQYF
d_gene: TRBD2
v_gene: TRBV27
abundance: -
j_gene: TRBJ2-7
len: 16

CDR3nt: TGCGCCAGCAGCCAGACAGGGTGGGGCTACACCTTC
CDR3aa: CASSQTGWGYTF
d_gene: TRBD1
v_gene: TRBV5-1
abundance: -
j_gene: TRBJ1-2
len: 12

CDR3nt: TGTGCCAGCAGTGCCGACCTACAGGGGACCTATGGCTACACCTTC
CDR3aa: CASSADLQGTYGYTF
d_gene: TRBD1
v_gene: TRBV2
abundance: -
j_gene: TRBJ1-2
len: 15

CDR3nt: TGTGCCAGCAGCTCTGCGACAACAGGAGCCCAGTACTTC
CDR3aa: CASSSATTGAQYF
d_gene: -
v_gene: TRBV11-2
abundance: -
j_gene: TRBJ2-5
len: 13

CDR3nt: TGTGCTAGTGGTTTTACGACATACGAGCAGTACTTC
CDR3aa: CASGFTTYEQYF
d_gene: -
v_gene: TRBV12-5
abundance: -
j_gene: TRBJ2-7
len: 12

CDR3nt: TGCGCCAGCAGCTTGAATGTATTGGGACTAGCGGGGGAGGAGACCCAGTACTTC
CDR3aa: CASSLNVLGLAGEETQYF
d_gene: TRBD2
v_gene: TRBV5-1
abundance: few
j_gene: TRBJ2-5
len: 18

CDR3nt: TGTGCCAGCAGCGCCAAAGAGGGGGAACGCTACAATGAGCAGTTCTTC
CDR3aa: CASSAKEGERYNEQFF
d_gene: -
v_gene: TRBV13
abundance: -
j_gene: TRBJ2-1
len: 16

CDR3nt: TGTGCCAGCAGCTTAGGATATGGGCGGGAGGGCGATACGCAGTATTTT
CDR3aa: CASSLGYGREGDTQYF
d_gene: TRBD2
v_gene: TRBV7-6
abundance: -
j_gene: TRBJ2-3
len: 16

CDR3nt: TGTGCCAGCAGCGCCCCCGGGGGGACTTTATACAATGAGCAGTTCTTC
CDR3aa: CASSAPGGTLYNEQFF
d_gene: TRBD2
v_gene: TRBV9
abundance: -
j_gene: TRBJ2-1
len: 16

CDR3nt: TGCGCCAGCAGCCCGTATAAGACTTTGGGCTACACCTTC
CDR3aa: CASSPYKTLGYTF
d_gene: -
v_gene: TRBV5-1
abundance: -
j_gene: TRBJ1-2
len: 13

CDR3nt: TGTGCCAGCAGCGCGATAGCGGGGGGGCCGGGCCAAGAGACCCAGTACTTC
CDR3aa: CASSAIAGGPGQETQYF
d_gene: TRBD2
v_gene: TRBV9
abundance: once
j_gene: TRBJ2-5
len: 17

CDR3nt: TGTGCCAGCCTCGAGACAGGGTACAATGAGCAGTTCTTC
CDR3aa: CASLETGYNEQFF
d_gene: TRBD1
v_gene: TRBV28
abundance: -
j_gene: TRBJ2-1
len: 13

CDR3nt: TGTGCCATCAGTGACGCGGCGGGAATAGAGAATGAGCAGTTCTTC
CDR3aa: CAISDAAGIENEQFF
d_gene: -
v_gene: TRBV10-3
abundance: -
j_gene: TRBJ2-1
len: 15

CDR3nt: TGTGCCAGCAGCTTAGAACAGACCACTGAAGCTTTCTTT
CDR3aa: CASSLEQTTEAFF
d_gene: -
v_gene: TRBV7-9
abundance: -
j_gene: TRBJ1-1
len: 13

CDR3nt: TGTGCCAGCAGTTACCGAGGGAAAAATGGCTACACCTTC
CDR3aa: CASSYRGKNGYTF
d_gene: -
v_gene: TRBV6-5
abundance: -
j_gene: TRBJ1-2
len: 13

CDR3nt: TGTGCCAGCAGTGAGTTTTTGGGACTAGCGGGAGAGGTTGAGCAGTTCTTC
CDR3aa: CASSEFLGLAGEVEQFF
d_gene: TRBD2
v_gene: TRBV6-4
abundance: -
j_gene: TRBJ2-1
len: 17